Described below is a single T cell receptor (beta chain) sequence and its context. Its antigen is as yet unknown. This sample is part of a study of cytomegalovirus exposure and HLA in healthy donors. Overall study results and limits: Presence/absence analyses assumed roughly uniform sequencing depth across donors, which may not hold. Fewer N-insertions (relative to the approximately 700-donor mean) were reportedly seen in an Asian-associated ancestry cluster in a later analysis. Later analysis found that TCR beta chains associated with HLA were more clonally expanded than other, equally common chains. For most TCR beta V segments, an earlier analysis put the productive rate at about 87% or about 30% of the time.

With 5 bases clipped from V and 6 bases from J, the junction kept 5 bases outside the gene matches. Germline V lookup: CDR1 LNHNV, CDR2 YYDKDF (reference sequence). The CDR3 consists of 14 residues. A multiplex PCR was run with 60 Vbeta primers and 13 Jbeta primers. Assay used: immunoSEQ multiplex PCR; TCRdb lists only in-frame clones, some missing. The data hold roughly 100,000 clones, with 70% to 85% observed a single time. The TCR was taken from a man in his fifties or sixties in good health and CMV-seronegative. Sequences were obtained from PBMCs. The rearrangement links TRBV15 to TRBJ2-5; 11 bases are shared with TRBD1. The CDR3 reads CATSPRTGGKTQYF. The CDR3 DNA reads as TGTGCCACCAGCCCCCGGACAGGGGGCAAGACCCAGTACTTC.